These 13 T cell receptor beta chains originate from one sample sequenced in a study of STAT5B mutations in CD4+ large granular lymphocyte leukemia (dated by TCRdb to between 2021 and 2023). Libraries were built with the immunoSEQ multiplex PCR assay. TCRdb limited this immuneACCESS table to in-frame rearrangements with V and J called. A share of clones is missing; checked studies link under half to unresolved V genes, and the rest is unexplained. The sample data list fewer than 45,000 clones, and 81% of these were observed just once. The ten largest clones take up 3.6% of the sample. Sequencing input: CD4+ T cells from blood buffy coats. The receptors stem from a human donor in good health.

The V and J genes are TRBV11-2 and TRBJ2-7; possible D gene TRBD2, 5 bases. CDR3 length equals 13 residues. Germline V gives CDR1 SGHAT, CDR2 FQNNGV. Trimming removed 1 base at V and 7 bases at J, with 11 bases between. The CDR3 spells CASSLGTPREQYF. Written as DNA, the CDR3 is TGTGCCAGCAGCTTAGGGACTCCTCGGGAGCAGTACTTC.

The DNA for the CDR3 is TGCGCCAGCAGCTTGGTTGAAGGAGGCACTGAAGCTTTCTTT. Translating gives CASSLVEGGTEAFF. The J gene is TRBJ1-1, the V gene TRBV5-1; D unresolved. The V and J ends lost 0 bases and 4 bases respectively, with 10 bases between them. The CDR3 loop spans 14 amino acids. Germline lookup yields CDR1 SGHRS and CDR2 YFSETQ.

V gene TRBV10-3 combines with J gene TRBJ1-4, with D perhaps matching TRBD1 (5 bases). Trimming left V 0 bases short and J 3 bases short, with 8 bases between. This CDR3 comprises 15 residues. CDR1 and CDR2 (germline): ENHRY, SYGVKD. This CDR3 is CAISESGVSNEKLFF. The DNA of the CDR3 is TGTGCCATCAGTGAGTCAGGGGTATCTAATGAAAAACTGTTTTTT.

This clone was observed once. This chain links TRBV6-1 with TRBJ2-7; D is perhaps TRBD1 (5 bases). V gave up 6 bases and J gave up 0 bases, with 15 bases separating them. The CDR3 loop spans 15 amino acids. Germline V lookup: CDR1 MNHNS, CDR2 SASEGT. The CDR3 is CASSLTLTVSYEQYF. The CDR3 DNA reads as TGTGCCAGCAGCCTTACCCTGACAGTCTCCTACGAGCAGTACTTC.

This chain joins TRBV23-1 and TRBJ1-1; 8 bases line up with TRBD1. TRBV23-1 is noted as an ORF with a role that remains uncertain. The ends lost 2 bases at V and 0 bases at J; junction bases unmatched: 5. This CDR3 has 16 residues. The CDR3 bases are TGCGCCAGCAGTCAAAAGACAGGGGCAATGAACACTGAAGCTTTCTTT. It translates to CASSQKTGAMNTEAFF.

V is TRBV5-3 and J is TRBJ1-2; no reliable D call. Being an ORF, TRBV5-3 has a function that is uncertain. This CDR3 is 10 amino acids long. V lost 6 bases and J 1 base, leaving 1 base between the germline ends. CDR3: CARNNYGYTF. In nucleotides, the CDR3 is TGTGCCAGAAATAACTATGGCTACACCTTC.

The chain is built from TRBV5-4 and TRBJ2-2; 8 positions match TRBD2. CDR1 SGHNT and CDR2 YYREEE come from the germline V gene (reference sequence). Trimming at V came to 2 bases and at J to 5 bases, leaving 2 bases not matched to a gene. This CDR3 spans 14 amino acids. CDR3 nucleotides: TGTGCCAGCAGCTTTCCGGGGGGGACCGGGGAGCTGTTTTTT. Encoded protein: CASSFPGGTGELFF.

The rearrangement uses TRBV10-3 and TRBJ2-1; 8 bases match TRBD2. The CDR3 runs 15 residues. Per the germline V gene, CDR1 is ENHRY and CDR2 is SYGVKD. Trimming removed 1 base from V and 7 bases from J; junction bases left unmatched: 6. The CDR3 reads CAISELTGGPNEQFF. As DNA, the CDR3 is TGTGCCATCAGTGAGTTGACGGGGGGGCCGAATGAGCAGTTCTTC.

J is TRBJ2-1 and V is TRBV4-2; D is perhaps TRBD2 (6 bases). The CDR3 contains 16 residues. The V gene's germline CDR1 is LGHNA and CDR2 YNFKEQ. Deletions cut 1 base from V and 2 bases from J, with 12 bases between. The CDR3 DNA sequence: TGTGCCAGCAGCCAAGTTGTAAGCGGGCCCTACAATGAGCAGTTCTTC. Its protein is CASSQVVSGPYNEQFF.

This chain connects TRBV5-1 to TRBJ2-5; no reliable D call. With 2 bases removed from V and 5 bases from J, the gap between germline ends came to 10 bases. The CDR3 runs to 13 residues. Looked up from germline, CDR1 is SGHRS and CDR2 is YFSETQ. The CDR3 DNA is TGCGCCAGCAGCTTTACGGCACGGGAGACCCAGTACTTC. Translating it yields CASSFTARETQYF.

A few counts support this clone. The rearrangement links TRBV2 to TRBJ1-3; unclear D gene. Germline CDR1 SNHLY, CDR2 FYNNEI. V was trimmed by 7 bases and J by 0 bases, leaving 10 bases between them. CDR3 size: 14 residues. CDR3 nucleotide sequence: TGTGCCAGCAAAGGTGGCAGCTCTGGAAACACCATATATTTT. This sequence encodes CASKGGSSGNTIYF.

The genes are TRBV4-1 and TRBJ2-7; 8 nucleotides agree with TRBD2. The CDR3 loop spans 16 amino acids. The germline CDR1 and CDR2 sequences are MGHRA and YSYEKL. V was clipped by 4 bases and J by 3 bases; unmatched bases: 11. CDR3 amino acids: CASSPPRAGVGYEQYF. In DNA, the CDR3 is TGCGCCAGCAGCCCGCCTAGAGCGGGAGTAGGCTACGAGCAGTACTTC.

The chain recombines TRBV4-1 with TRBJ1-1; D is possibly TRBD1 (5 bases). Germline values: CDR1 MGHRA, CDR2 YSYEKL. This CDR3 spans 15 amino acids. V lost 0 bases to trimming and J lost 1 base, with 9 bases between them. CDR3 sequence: CASSQDSGRNTEAFF. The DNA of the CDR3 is TGCGCCAGCAGCCAAGACTCAGGGAGGAACACTGAAGCTTTCTTT.